What follows are 17 T cell receptor beta chains derived from one specimen sequenced in a study of cytomegalovirus exposure and HLA in healthy donors. With 60 Vbeta and 13 Jbeta primers, the PCR was carried out. Produced via immunoSEQ multiplex PCR; TCRdb's table is partial and in-frame only. This repertoire shows 99,000 or so clones, roughly 79% found once; its top ten account for about 6%. Sample: PBMCs. Every receptor here comes from a male donor in good health and CMV-seronegative.

This chain joins TRBV4-3 and TRBJ2-5; unclear D gene. Germline CDR1 and CDR2: LGHNA and YSLEER. The CDR3 is made up of 12 amino acids. V was trimmed by 0 bases and J by 7 bases, leaving 6 bases between them. The CDR3 DNA reads as TGCGCCAGCAGCCAAGATGCAGGGACCCAGTACTTC. The encoded protein is CASSQDAGTQYF.

The CDR3 DNA is TGTGCTAGTGGACCCGGACAGGGTTCTATGGTCACAGATACGCAGTATTTT. This translates into CASGPGQGSMVTDTQYF. This chain uses TRBV12-5 with TRBJ2-3, with 8 bases aligning to TRBD1. The germline gives CDR1 LGHNT, CDR2 FRNRAP. This CDR3 is built from 17 residues. Trimming took 6 bases from V and 2 from J; bases not matched to a gene: 13.

The chain combines TRBV4-3 with TRBJ1-1; no definite D call. The CDR3 covers 16 residues. V was shortened by 1 base and J by 0 bases, with 12 bases between the two germline ends. CDR1 and CDR2 from the germline V gene are LGHNA and YSLEER. The CDR3 here is CASSQGAGQMNTEAFF. CDR3 in DNA: TGCGCCAGCAGCCAAGGGGCAGGCCAAATGAACACTGAAGCTTTCTTT.

The chain has TRBV18 and TRBJ1-2; TRBD1 agrees at 7 bases. The CDR3 totals 16 residues. CDR1 is KGHSH, CDR2 LQKENI, per germline. V lost 3 bases, J lost 5 bases, and 12 bases stayed unmatched. The CDR3 DNA follows: TGTGCCAGCTCACCGACAGGGATCGACCCCTTTTATGGCTACACCTTC. As protein: CASSPTGIDPFYGYTF.

The chain couples TRBV10-3 to TRBJ1-4; the D is unclear. CDR3 length: 17 residues. Trimming stripped 4 bases from V and 0 bases from J, with 15 bases between. Germline V gene lookup returns CDR1 ENHRY and CDR2 SYGVKD. The DNA of the CDR3 is TGTGCCATCAGTGGAGGCGACACTAGCGCAACTAATGAAAAACTGTTTTTT. Translated: CAISGGDTSATNEKLFF.

The J gene is TRBJ1-1, the V gene TRBV13; a weak D match, TRBD1 (6 bases). CDR1 is PRHDT, CDR2 FYEKMQ, per germline (reference sequence). V dropped 6 bases and J dropped 0 bases, with 20 bases sitting between them. The CDR3 contains 17 residues. DNA for the CDR3: TGTGCCAGCAGGTCAACAGGGAAGGAAGGGCTGAACACTGAAGCTTTCTTT. Amino acid sequence: CASRSTGKEGLNTEAFF.

This clone was picked up one time. The chain links TRBV19 to TRBJ1-2; 8 bases map to TRBD1. The length of the CDR3 is 13 residues. In germline, CDR1 is LNHDA, CDR2 SQIVND (reference sequence). J was trimmed by 3 bases and V by 7 bases; bases with no gene match: 4. The CDR3 DNA reads as TGTGCCAGTACTCCGACAGGGGACTATGGCTACACCTTC. Residues: CASTPTGDYGYTF.

The rearrangement uses TRBV4-1 and TRBJ1-3, with D maybe TRBD1 (6 bases). The V end lost 1 base, the J end lost 5 bases, and 18 bases lay between the germline ends. Germline V gene sequence: CDR1 MGHRA, CDR2 YSYEKL. This CDR3 comprises 17 residues. The CDR3 region has the DNA TGCGCCAGCAGCCAAGGTGCACAGACAGGACGTAGAAACACCATATATTTT. It codes for CASSQGAQTGRRNTIYF.

The V call is TRBV14, the J call TRBJ1-3; D is unresolved. There are 16 residues in the CDR3. CDR1 is SGHDN, CDR2 FVKESK, per germline. Trimming removed 1 base at V and 0 bases at J, with 10 bases between. CDR3 protein: CASSQVGGSSGNTIYF. The DNA of the CDR3 is TGTGCCAGCAGCCAAGTTGGCGGGAGCTCTGGAAACACCATATATTTT.

The CDR3 spells CASSFHREYIILAKNIQYF. In nucleotides, the CDR3 is TGTGCCAGCAGTTTTCACAGGGAATACATAATTCTAGCCAAAAACATTCAGTACTTC. The chain recombines TRBV28 with TRBJ2-4, with D possibly matching TRBD1 (6 bases). The CDR3 is made up of 19 amino acids. CDR1 is MDHEN, CDR2 SYDVKM, per germline. With 3 bases removed from V and 0 bases from J, the gap between germline ends came to 21 bases.

V and J are TRBV6-5 and TRBJ2-7; the match to TRBD2 covers 11 bases. J gave up 9 bases and V 6 bases, and 7 bases lay outside the gene matches. This CDR3 region has 13 residues. CDR1 is MNHEY, CDR2 SVGAGI, per germline. CDR3 DNA: TGTGCCAGCAGAATCCCTAGCGGGAGGAGGCAGTACTTC. Residues: CASRIPSGRRQYF.

The J gene is TRBJ1-2, the V gene TRBV28; D possibly corresponds to TRBD1 (6 bases). The V and J ends lost 6 bases and 4 bases respectively, with 15 bases between them. The germline gives CDR1 MDHEN, CDR2 SYDVKM. The CDR3 contains 14 residues. The CDR3 here is CASSRRGLGYGYTF. For the CDR3, the DNA is TGTGCCAGCAGCCGCAGGGGATTGGGCTATGGCTACACCTTC.

The chain links TRBV5-1 to TRBJ1-1, with D perhaps matching TRBD1 (6 bases). This CDR3 has 14 amino acids. Germline CDR1 SGHRS, CDR2 YFSETQ. V was cut by 6 bases and J by 6 bases, with 18 bases left in between. The CDR3 DNA reads as TGCGCCAGCACCCTCCCTACCGGGACATCTGAAGCTTTCTTT. Amino acids: CASTLPTGTSEAFF.

CDR3 sequence (DNA): TGTGCCAGCAGCCGTGACAGGCTATCCTCCTATAATTCACCCCTCCACTTT. Translation: CASSRDRLSSYNSPLHF. V and J are TRBV5-8 and TRBJ1-6; D is perhaps TRBD1 (6 bases). The CDR3 length is 17 residues. Trimming pared 4 bases from V and 0 bases from J, leaving 14 bases between. Germline assignment: CDR1 SGHTS and CDR2 YDEGEE.

The chain has TRBV6-5 and TRBJ2-7; 7 bases match TRBD2. The CDR3 totals 13 residues. CDR1 is MNHEY, CDR2 SVGAGI, per germline. V lost 4 bases, J lost 13 bases, and 13 bases stayed unmatched. The CDR3 bases are TGTGCCAGCAGTTCCGGGGGGAGCAGGAGGGAATACTTC. Protein: CASSSGGSRREYF.

This clone was observed a single time. This sequence joins TRBV2 and TRBJ1-1; 7 bases map to TRBD1. The CDR3 is 16 amino acids. Germline trimming cut 3 bases from V and 6 bases from J; bases unmatched to any gene: 13. In germline, CDR1 is SNHLY, CDR2 FYNNEI. The CDR3 reads CASSDTAITGEAEAFF. In nucleotides, the CDR3 is TGTGCCAGCAGTGACACAGCCATTACAGGGGAAGCTGAAGCTTTCTTT.

Judged by abundance, this clone is medium-sized. Its ends do not fully match the called genes, so a read error is possible. The rearrangement joins TRBV7-7 to TRBJ2-7; the match to TRBD1 covers 11 bases. CDR3 length equals 13 residues. CDR1 and CDR2 from the germline V gene are SSHAT and FNYEAQ (reference sequence). The CDR3, as DNA: TGTGCTAGCAGCTTCGGACAGGGGGCCGAGCAGTACTTC. This codes for CASSFGQGAEQYF.